Listed here are 12 T cell receptor beta chains from one sample, sequenced in a study of blood T cell repertoires in COVID-19. Assay: immunoSEQ multiplex PCR; the TCRdb copy retains only in-frame clones and omits some. Of nearly 60,000 clones listed, around 90% are singletons. Sequencing was carried out using peripheral blood. These TCRs come from a man aged 55 to 70 with active COVID-19.

This chain connects TRBV5-1 to TRBJ2-7; D may be TRBD1 (6 bases). The CDR3 has 11 amino acids. The V end lost 8 bases, the J end lost 0 bases, and 6 bases lay between the germline ends. The germline V gene has CDR1 SGHRS and CDR2 YFSETQ. The CDR3 DNA follows: TGCGCCAGGGACAGCTCCTACGAGCAGTACTTC. Translating it yields CARDSSYEQYF.

J is TRBJ1-1 and V is TRBV19, with D perhaps matching TRBD1 (5 bases). The ends were cut back, 3 bases at V and 5 bases at J, with 16 bases in the middle. This CDR3 spans 15 amino acids. Looked up from germline, CDR1 is LNHDA and CDR2 is SQIVND (reference sequence). The CDR3 DNA reads as TGTGCCAGTAGTATCCGTTGGGGGAGCGGGACTGAAGCTTTCTTT. This sequence encodes CASSIRWGSGTEAFF. The full variable domain, rest sourced from reference TRBV19 and TRBJ1-1, is DGGITQSPKYLFRKEGQNVTLSCEQNLNHDAMYWYRQDPGQGLRLIYYSQIVNDFQKGDIAEGYSVSREKKESFPLTVTSAQKNPTAFYLCASSIRWGSGTEAFFGQGTRLTVV.

This rearrangement joins TRBV12-3 or TRBV12-4 to TRBJ2-5; TRBD2 is a possible D gene (6 bases). This CDR3 is 12 amino acids long. Trimming pared 7 bases from V and 5 bases from J, leaving 11 bases between. This CDR3 is CASTGGLETQYF. For the CDR3, the DNA is TGTGCCAGCACCGGGGGATTGGAGACCCAGTACTTC.

The chain couples TRBV2 to TRBJ1-1, with 7 bases lining up with TRBD1. Germline V gives CDR1 SNHLY, CDR2 FYNNEI. V lost 6 bases, J lost 4 bases, and 8 bases stayed unmatched. This CDR3 has 14 residues. This CDR3 is CASRAGTAGTEAFF. In nucleotides, the CDR3 is TGTGCCAGCAGGGCCGGGACAGCAGGCACTGAAGCTTTCTTT. Full variable domain (outside the CDR3, taken from reference TRBV2 and TRBJ1-1): EPEVTQTPSHQVTQMGQEVILRCVPISNHLYFYWYRQILGQKVEFLVSFYNNEISEKSEIFDDQFSVERPDGSNFTLKIRSTKLEDSAMYFCASRAGTAGTEAFFGQGTRLTVV.

This chain links TRBV7-2 with TRBJ2-7, with a weak D call TRBD1 (6 bases). The length of the CDR3 is 15 residues. Germline V lookup: CDR1 SGHTA, CDR2 FQGNSA. Trimming cost V 4 bases and J 4 bases, with 17 bases left between them. The CDR3: CASSSKRTGSYEQYF. The CDR3 nucleotides are TGTGCCAGCAGCTCAAAGAGAACAGGGTCGTACGAGCAGTACTTC.

This clone was observed a few times. This chain links TRBV5-1 with TRBJ1-1; D is perhaps TRBD1 (6 bases). This CDR3 spans 14 amino acids. In germline, CDR1 is SGHRS, CDR2 YFSETQ. The V end lost 6 bases, the J end lost 5 bases, and 17 bases lay between the germline ends. CDR3 DNA sequence: TGCGCCAGCACCCCCGATAAGGGGGGGACTGAAGCTTTCTTT. This gives the protein CASTPDKGGTEAFF.

The chain has TRBV4-1 and TRBJ1-1; D possibly corresponds to TRBD1 (5 bases). With 0 bases removed from V and 5 bases from J, the gap between germline ends came to 13 bases. This CDR3 is 15 amino acids long. Germline V gives CDR1 MGHRA, CDR2 YSYEKL. The CDR3 protein is CASSQERGRGTEAFF. The CDR3 DNA reads TGCGCCAGCAGCCAAGAACGGGGCCGGGGGACTGAAGCTTTCTTT.

The chain uses TRBV7-3 and TRBJ2-4; TRBD1 matches at 12 bases. The germline V gene encodes CDR1 SGHTA and CDR2 FQGTGA. Trimming removed 4 bases from V and 16 bases from J; junction bases left unmatched: 14. The CDR3 loop spans 15 amino acids. CDR3 in DNA: TGTGCCAGCAGCTCCGACTGGGGGACAGGGGGCTCAAAATACTTC. This codes for CASSSDWGTGGSKYF.

V gene TRBV11-2 combines with J gene TRBJ2-7, with D perhaps matching TRBD1 (5 bases). Germline CDR1 and CDR2: SGHAT and FQNNGV. There are 13 residues in the CDR3. Trimming shortened V by 5 bases and J by 6 bases, and 14 bases separated the two germline ends. The CDR3 bases are TGTGCCAGCAGCCCTTTAATGGGGCTCGAGCAGTACTTC. Translating gives CASSPLMGLEQYF.

The chain links TRBV19 to TRBJ1-3; D might be TRBD1 (6 bases). The V gene's germline CDR1 is LNHDA and CDR2 SQIVND (reference sequence). Trimming took off 5 bases at V and 1 base at J, with 9 bases between the two ends. CDR3 length: 14 amino acids. The CDR3 region has the DNA TGTGCCAGTAGTGAGGGGACATCTGGAAACACCATATATTTT. Its translation is CASSEGTSGNTIYF.

The V call is TRBV28, the J call TRBJ1-3; D gene ambiguous. Germline loops: CDR1 MDHEN, CDR2 SYDVKM. CDR3 length: 14 residues. V lost 6 bases and J lost 4, with 13 bases in between. The CDR3 DNA reads TGTGCCAGCAGCCCTACCGGCAGGGGAAACACCATATATTTT. Translating it yields CASSPTGRGNTIYF.

This clone was counted once. The V and J genes are TRBV14 and TRBJ2-2, with 13 bases matching TRBD2. The J segment lost 2 bases and the V segment lost 1 base, leaving 13 bases of the junction unmatched. The CDR3 extends over 21 amino acids. Germline CDR1 SGHDN, CDR2 FVKESK. DNA of the CDR3: TGTGCCAGCAGCCAAGTTAACTGGAAACTAGCGGGAGGGGTCAACACCGGGGAGCTGTTTTTT. This codes for CASSQVNWKLAGGVNTGELFF.